Below, one TCR beta chain is given with its context. Generated by immunoSEQ multiplex PCR, the TCRdb table keeps only in-frame clones and is missing some. The sample includes about 68,000 clones, about 89% of them seen just once. The germline gives CDR1 MNHNY, CDR2 SVGAGI (reference sequence). The CDR3 runs 14 residues. The trim removed 6 bases at V and 3 bases at J, leaving 2 bases unmatched. The data belong to a study of T cell changes during pregnancy in multiple sclerosis. The receptor's source is a female donor with multiple sclerosis, enrolled in a pregnancy study. This material consisted of peripheral blood, taken in the second trimester of pregnancy. This sequence joins TRBV6-6 and TRBJ1-6, with 7 bases that match TRBD1. CDR3 loop: CASSRDSYNSPLHF. The CDR3, as DNA: TGTGCCAGCAGCCGGGACAGCTATAATTCACCCCTCCACTTT.